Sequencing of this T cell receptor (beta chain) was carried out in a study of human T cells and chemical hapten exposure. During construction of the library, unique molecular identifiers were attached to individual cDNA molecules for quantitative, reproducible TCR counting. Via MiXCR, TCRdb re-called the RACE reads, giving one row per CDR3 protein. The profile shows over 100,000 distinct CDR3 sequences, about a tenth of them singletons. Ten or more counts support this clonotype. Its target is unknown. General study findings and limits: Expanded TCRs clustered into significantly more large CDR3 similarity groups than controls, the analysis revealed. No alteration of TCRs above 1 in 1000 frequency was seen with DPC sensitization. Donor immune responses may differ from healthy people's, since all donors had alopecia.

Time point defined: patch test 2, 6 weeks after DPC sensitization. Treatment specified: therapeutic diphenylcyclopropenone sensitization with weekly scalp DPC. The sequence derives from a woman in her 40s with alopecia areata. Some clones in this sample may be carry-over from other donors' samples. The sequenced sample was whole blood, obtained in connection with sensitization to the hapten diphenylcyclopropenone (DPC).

CDR3 in DNA: TGTGCCAGCAGCCCCGTTTCTAGGACAGGGGGGGATTCACCCCTCCACTTT. Protein: CASSPVSRTGGDSPLHF. This chain uses TRBV7-8 with TRBJ1-6; 10 bases are shared with TRBD1. The CDR3 consists of 17 residues. Germline lookup yields CDR1 SGHVS and CDR2 FQNEAQ. Trimming took 5 bases from V and 8 from J; bases not matched to a gene: 12. Filled out from reference TRBV7-8 and TRBJ1-6, the complete variable domain reads GAGVSQSPRYKVAKRGQDVALRCDPISGHVSLFWYQQALGQGPEFLTYFQNEAQLDKSGLPSDRFFAERPEGSVSTLKIQRTQQEDSAVYLCASSPVSRTGGDSPLHFGNGTRLTVT.